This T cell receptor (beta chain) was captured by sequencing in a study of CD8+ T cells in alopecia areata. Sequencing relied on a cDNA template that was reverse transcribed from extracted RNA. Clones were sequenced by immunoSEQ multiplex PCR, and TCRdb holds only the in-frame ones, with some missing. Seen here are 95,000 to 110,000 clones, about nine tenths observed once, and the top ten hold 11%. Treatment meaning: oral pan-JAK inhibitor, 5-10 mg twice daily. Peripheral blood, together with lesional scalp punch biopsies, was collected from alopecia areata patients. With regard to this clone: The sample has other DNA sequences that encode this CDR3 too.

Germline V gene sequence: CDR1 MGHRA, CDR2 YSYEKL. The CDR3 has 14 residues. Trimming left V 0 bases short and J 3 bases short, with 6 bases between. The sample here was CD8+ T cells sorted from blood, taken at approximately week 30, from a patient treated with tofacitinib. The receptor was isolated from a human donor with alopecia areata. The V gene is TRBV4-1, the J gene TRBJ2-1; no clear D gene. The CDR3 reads CASSQESGYNEQFF. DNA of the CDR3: TGCGCCAGCAGCCAAGAAAGTGGCTACAATGAGCAGTTCTTC.